This TCR beta chain comes out of a study of shared clonotypes between healthy human individuals. The naive CD8 population came from CD45RO-negative cells selected for CCR7, without terminally differentiated effector memory CD45RA+ cells. Healthy HIV-negative adults with no recent acute infections or vaccinations were recruited as donors. CDR3 size: 14 residues. The ends were cut back, 0 bases at V and 8 bases at J, with 11 bases in the middle. Germline CDR1 reads MNHEY; CDR2 reads SMNVEV (reference sequence). Concerning this clone: What it binds is not known.

Study observations and caveats: Among donors, sharing of clonotypes was expected to be affected by sequencing depth.

Method: immunoSEQ multiplex PCR; TCRdb's copy keeps in-frame clones and lacks some. The table has millions of clones, roughly 95% seen once; the top ten hold about 1.1%. Sequencing was done on a sample of naive CD8+ T cells sorted from blood. The V gene is TRBV27, the J gene TRBJ2-1, with D unclear. The receptor was isolated from a young man in good health. Written as DNA, the CDR3 is TGTGCCAGCAGTTTATCGTCGGGTCTCGATGAGCAGTTCTTC. This encodes CASSLSSGLDEQFF.